These T cell receptor beta chains were read from a single sample in a study of response to subunit inactivated influenza vaccine. TCRdb called the RT-PCR reads again in MiXCR, with one record for every CDR3 protein. The sample shows roughly 700,000 distinct CDR3 sequences, around 13% of them seen only once. This material consisted of PBMCs from blood, taken roughly 15 days before vaccination. These receptors all stem from a man in his fifties who received an inactivated influenza vaccine. The CDR3 runs from the conserved cysteine through the conserved F or W. The order of the fields is clone size, V gene, D gene, J gene, CDR3 protein, CDR3 DNA. D genes are given only for firm matches. Clone sizes are given selectively: once, few, many, or a class where the clone is expanded.

abundance: many
v_gene: TRBV7-9
d_gene: .
j_gene: TRBJ1-1
CDR3aa: CASSLSGAGNTEAFF
CDR3nt: TGTGCCAGCAGCTTATCCGGGGCAGGGAACACTGAAGCTTTCTTT

abundance: .
v_gene: TRBV7-9
d_gene: TRBD1
j_gene: TRBJ2-2
CDR3aa: CASDRGNTGELFF
CDR3nt: TGTGCCAGCGACAGGGGGAACACCGGGGAGCTGTTTTTT

abundance: .
v_gene: TRBV5-5
d_gene: .
j_gene: TRBJ2-7
CDR3aa: CASSLAGGGTSSYEQYF
CDR3nt: TGTGCCAGCAGCTTGGCCGGGGGAGGAACTAGCTCCTACGAGCAGTACTTC

abundance: few
v_gene: TRBV11-2
d_gene: .
j_gene: TRBJ2-5
CDR3aa: CASSLDLGWYQETQYF
CDR3nt: TGTGCCAGCAGCTTAGACCTCGGGTGGTACCAAGAGACCCAGTACTTC

abundance: few
v_gene: TRBV20-1
d_gene: TRBD1
j_gene: TRBJ1-5
CDR3aa: CSAIGQVNSNQPQHF
CDR3nt: TGCAGTGCTATCGGACAGGTAAATAGCAATCAGCCCCAGCATTTT

abundance: .
v_gene: TRBV5-1
d_gene: TRBD1
j_gene: TRBJ2-1
CDR3aa: CASNLGGQGAGNEQFF
CDR3nt: TGCGCCAGCAACTTGGGCGGACAGGGGGCAGGTAATGAGCAGTTCTTC

abundance: .
v_gene: TRBV11-2
d_gene: TRBD2
j_gene: TRBJ2-2
CDR3aa: CASSLAQRGNTGELFF
CDR3nt: TGTGCCAGCAGCTTAGCCCAGCGGGGGAACACCGGGGAGCTGTTTTTT

abundance: .
v_gene: TRBV3-1
d_gene: .
j_gene: TRBJ2-7
CDR3aa: CASSQSGREQYF
CDR3nt: TGTGCCAGCAGCCAATCGGGACGCGAGCAGTACTTC

abundance: many
v_gene: TRBV18
d_gene: .
j_gene: TRBJ1-1
CDR3aa: CASSPGLADTEAFF
CDR3nt: TGTGCCAGCTCACCAGGTTTGGCAGACACTGAAGCTTTCTTT

abundance: many
v_gene: TRBV12-3/TRBV12-4
d_gene: TRBD1
j_gene: TRBJ1-5
CDR3aa: CASRAGQGIQPQHF
CDR3nt: TGTGCCAGCAGGGCGGGACAGGGGATTCAGCCCCAGCATTTT

abundance: many
v_gene: TRBV12-3/TRBV12-4
d_gene: .
j_gene: TRBJ1-5
CDR3aa: CASSSSRDNSNQPQHF
CDR3nt: TGTGCCAGCAGTTCTTCCCGGGACAATAGCAATCAGCCCCAGCATTTT

abundance: few
v_gene: TRBV3-1
d_gene: TRBD1
j_gene: TRBJ2-1
CDR3aa: CASSPGQTGSAGEQFF
CDR3nt: TGTGCCAGCAGCCCAGGTCAGACAGGGTCTGCCGGAGAGCAGTTCTTC

abundance: few
v_gene: TRBV14
d_gene: .
j_gene: TRBJ2-6
CDR3aa: CASSPSPWGANVLTF
CDR3nt: TGTGCCAGCAGCCCTTCTCCTTGGGGGGCCAACGTCCTGACTTTC

abundance: few
v_gene: TRBV18
d_gene: .
j_gene: TRBJ2-7
CDR3aa: CASSPPSGSNYEQYF
CDR3nt: TGTGCCAGCTCACCACCGTCTGGGTCCAACTACGAGCAGTACTTC

abundance: few
v_gene: TRBV12-3/TRBV12-4
d_gene: .
j_gene: TRBJ2-4
CDR3aa: CASSPTDSQNIQYF
CDR3nt: TGTGCCAGCAGCCCCACAGATAGCCAAAACATTCAGTACTTC

abundance: .
v_gene: TRBV7-2
d_gene: .
j_gene: TRBJ2-1
CDR3aa: CASSSLSDNEQFF
CDR3nt: TGTGCCAGCAGCTCCCTTAGCGACAATGAGCAGTTCTTC

abundance: .
v_gene: TRBV6-1
d_gene: TRBD1
j_gene: TRBJ2-6
CDR3aa: CASCFDRAISGANVLTF
CDR3nt: TGTGCCAGCTGCTTTGACAGGGCCATATCTGGGGCCAACGTCCTGACTTTC

abundance: few
v_gene: TRBV30
d_gene: .
j_gene: TRBJ1-2
CDR3aa: CAWSVQDGGYTF
CDR3nt: TGTGCCTGGAGTGTTCAGGACGGTGGCTACACCTTC

abundance: few
v_gene: TRBV15
d_gene: .
j_gene: TRBJ2-3
CDR3aa: CATSRDRVADTQYF
CDR3nt: TGTGCCACCAGCAGAGATAGGGTAGCGGATACGCAGTATTTT

abundance: .
v_gene: TRBV4-2
d_gene: .
j_gene: TRBJ1-2
CDR3aa: CASSQVPAGYTF
CDR3nt: TGTGCCAGCAGCCAAGTTCCAGCTGGCTACACCTTC

abundance: .
v_gene: TRBV10-3
d_gene: TRBD1
j_gene: TRBJ2-3
CDR3aa: CAAAWTGTGGGGTQYF
CDR3nt: TGTGCCGCCGCCTGGACCGGGACAGGGGGCGGTGGTACGCAGTATTTT

abundance: few
v_gene: TRBV28
d_gene: TRBD2
j_gene: TRBJ2-5
CDR3aa: CASNSRAGGEETQYF
CDR3nt: TGTGCCAGCAACAGTAGGGCGGGAGGTGAAGAGACCCAGTACTTC

abundance: .
v_gene: TRBV14
d_gene: TRBD1
j_gene: TRBJ1-2
CDR3aa: CASSQLGQGTSFDGYTF
CDR3nt: TGTGCCAGCAGCCAATTGGGACAGGGAACCTCCTTCGATGGCTACACCTTC

abundance: .
v_gene: TRBV27
d_gene: .
j_gene: TRBJ2-7
CDR3aa: CASRPTTLAPIRNEQYF
CDR3nt: TGTGCCAGCCGCCCCACCACACTAGCCCCCATTCGGAACGAGCAGTACTTC

abundance: .
v_gene: TRBV7-9
d_gene: .
j_gene: TRBJ1-1
CDR3aa: CASSFGARTEAFF
CDR3nt: TGTGCCAGCAGCTTCGGGGCTAGGACTGAAGCTTTCTTT

abundance: many
v_gene: TRBV27
d_gene: .
j_gene: TRBJ2-5
CDR3aa: CASSLSYRAGETQYF
CDR3nt: TGTGCCAGCAGTTTAAGTTACAGGGCTGGAGAGACCCAGTACTTC

abundance: .
v_gene: TRBV15
d_gene: .
j_gene: TRBJ1-2
CDR3aa: CATSRDGVGGYTF
CDR3nt: TGTGCCACCAGCAGAGACGGGGTAGGCGGCTACACCTTC

abundance: .
v_gene: TRBV4-2
d_gene: .
j_gene: TRBJ2-3
CDR3aa: CASSHAGPGRGSTDTQYF
CDR3nt: TGTGCCAGCAGCCATGCGGGGCCCGGGCGGGGCAGCACAGATACGCAGTATTTT

abundance: .
v_gene: TRBV20-1
d_gene: .
j_gene: TRBJ2-7
CDR3aa: CSRTDLDSEEQYF
CDR3nt: TGCAGTCGGACCGACTTGGATAGTGAGGAGCAGTACTTC

abundance: few
v_gene: TRBV20-1
d_gene: .
j_gene: TRBJ1-1
CDR3aa: CSASSTQVTEAFF
CDR3nt: TGCAGTGCCTCCTCGACCCAGGTCACTGAAGCTTTCTTT

abundance: few
v_gene: TRBV4-3
d_gene: TRBD2
j_gene: TRBJ2-7
CDR3aa: CASSQERGGSSYEQYF
CDR3nt: TGCGCCAGCAGCCAAGAGCGGGGGGGAAGCTCCTACGAGCAGTACTTC

abundance: few
v_gene: TRBV5-1
d_gene: TRBD2
j_gene: TRBJ2-1
CDR3aa: CASSLGTSGGFYNEQFF
CDR3nt: TGCGCCAGCAGCTTAGGGACTAGCGGGGGGTTTTACAATGAGCAGTTCTTC

abundance: .
v_gene: TRBV10-3
d_gene: .
j_gene: TRBJ2-7
CDR3aa: CAPGEHEQYF
CDR3nt: TGTGCCCCCGGGGAGCACGAGCAGTACTTC

abundance: .
v_gene: TRBV7-2
d_gene: .
j_gene: TRBJ2-3
CDR3aa: CASSQASPDTQYF
CDR3nt: TGTGCCAGCAGCCAGGCCTCCCCAGATACGCAGTATTTT

abundance: .
v_gene: TRBV7-9
d_gene: .
j_gene: TRBJ2-3
CDR3aa: CASSLKGMGTDTQYF
CDR3nt: TGTGCCAGCAGCTTAAAAGGAATGGGGACAGATACGCAGTATTTT

abundance: .
v_gene: TRBV7-2
d_gene: .
j_gene: TRBJ2-3
CDR3aa: CASSFKAGATDTQYF
CDR3nt: TGTGCCAGCAGCTTTAAAGCAGGGGCCACAGATACGCAGTATTTT

abundance: .
v_gene: TRBV19
d_gene: TRBD1
j_gene: TRBJ2-1
CDR3aa: CASSMKWAGGNEQFF
CDR3nt: TGTGCCAGTAGTATGAAATGGGCAGGGGGCAATGAGCAGTTCTTC

abundance: .
v_gene: TRBV7-9
d_gene: .
j_gene: TRBJ2-2
CDR3aa: CASRFGGELFF
CDR3nt: TGTGCCAGCAGATTTGGGGGGGAGCTGTTTTTT

abundance: .
v_gene: TRBV7-6
d_gene: TRBD1
j_gene: TRBJ1-1
CDR3aa: CASSFADRLGGEAFF
CDR3nt: TGTGCCAGCAGCTTCGCGGACAGGCTGGGCGGGGAAGCTTTCTTT

abundance: few
v_gene: TRBV4-3
d_gene: .
j_gene: TRBJ2-1
CDR3aa: CASSHSNYNEQFF
CDR3nt: TGCGCCAGCAGCCACTCCAACTACAATGAGCAGTTCTTC

abundance: .
v_gene: TRBV15
d_gene: TRBD1
j_gene: TRBJ1-2
CDR3aa: CATSRSRGSYGYTF
CDR3nt: TGTGCCACCAGCAGAAGCAGGGGGAGCTATGGCTACACCTTC

abundance: .
v_gene: TRBV7-9
d_gene: .
j_gene: TRBJ2-4
CDR3aa: CASSPKYMTEKNIQYF
CDR3nt: TGTGCCAGCAGCCCAAAATACATGACAGAAAAAAACATTCAGTACTTC

abundance: few
v_gene: TRBV18
d_gene: .
j_gene: TRBJ2-3
CDR3aa: CASSPLVEVPDTQYF
CDR3nt: TGTGCCAGCTCACCACTCGTGGAGGTCCCAGATACGCAGTATTTT

abundance: .
v_gene: TRBV5-1
d_gene: .
j_gene: TRBJ2-7
CDR3aa: CASSLRDFYEQYF
CDR3nt: TGCGCCAGCAGCCTCCGGGACTTCTACGAGCAGTACTTC

abundance: .
v_gene: TRBV28
d_gene: .
j_gene: TRBJ2-7
CDR3aa: CASSSLRGTTYEQYF
CDR3nt: TGTGCCAGCAGTAGCCTGCGGGGGACAACCTACGAGCAGTACTTC